Following are 21 T cell receptor beta chains from one sample sequenced in a study of identical twins. TCRdb reprocessed the 5' RACE reads via MiXCR and lists one record per CDR3 protein. The repertoire holds some 460,000 distinct CDR3 sequences, with 14% as singletons. These records were also assigned to another study, of yellow fever vaccine responses in identical twins.

Material: CD4+ T cells sorted from blood. These receptors were collected from a woman under 30 in good health.

The chain joins TRBV4-2 to TRBJ1-2, with D unresolved. The CDR3 contains 13 residues. The germline gives CDR1 LGHNA, CDR2 YNFKEQ. V dropped 0 bases and J dropped 8 bases, with 10 bases sitting between them. CDR3 DNA: TGTGCCAGCAGCCAAGATCTCGAGAGGGGCTACACCTTC. Its protein product is CASSQDLERGYTF.

This chain uses TRBV5-6 with TRBJ2-1; 10 positions match TRBD2. Germline values: CDR1 SGHDT, CDR2 YYEEEE. The CDR3 has 18 residues. The V gene end was trimmed by 0 bases and the J gene end by 4 bases; junction bases not matched to a gene: 10. The chain's CDR3 is CASSLGTSGLLGYNEQFF. CDR3 in DNA: TGTGCCAGCAGCTTGGGGACTAGCGGCCTTCTCGGGTACAATGAGCAGTTCTTC.

This chain links TRBV6-2 or TRBV6-3 with TRBJ2-4; TRBD2 aligns across 8 bases. V lost 7 bases, J lost 7 bases, and 12 bases stayed unmatched. Germline V gene data show CDR1 as MNHEY and CDR2 as SVGEGT. CDR3 length: 15 residues. The CDR3 protein is CASMGLGLAPNIQYF. CDR3 coding DNA: TGTGCCAGCATGGGACTCGGACTAGCCCCGAACATTCAGTACTTC.

The sample holds a few counts of this clonotype. The chain employs TRBV12-3 or TRBV12-4 and TRBJ2-5, with D perhaps TRBD1 or TRBD2 (5 bases each). This CDR3 comprises 13 residues. V shed 6 bases and J shed 0 bases, with 8 bases lying between them. The chain's CDR3 is CASRGRNQETQYF. As DNA, the CDR3 is TGTGCCAGCAGGGGACGTAACCAAGAGACCCAGTACTTC.

The rearrangement uses TRBV24-1 and TRBJ2-1; 11 nucleotides align to TRBD2. CDR1 is KGHDR and CDR2 is SFDVKD in the germline V gene. Trimming took 2 bases from V and 8 from J; bases not matched to a gene: 1. The CDR3 has 14 residues. This CDR3 is CATSDSLAGDEQFF. The CDR3 region has the DNA TGTGCCACCAGTGATTCACTAGCGGGAGATGAGCAGTTCTTC.

V gene TRBV7-2 combines with J gene TRBJ2-3; 9 nucleotides match TRBD2. Losses at the gene ends were 2 bases for V and 6 bases for J; bases not matched to a gene: 9. The CDR3 is 16 residues long. Germline CDR1 reads SGHTA; CDR2 reads FQGNSA. CDR3 coding DNA: TGTGCCAGCAGCTTAATTAGCGGGAGATTGGGTGATACGCAGTATTTT. This gives the protein CASSLISGRLGDTQYF.

This clonotype was seen a few times. J is TRBJ2-1 and V is TRBV2; D remains ambiguous. The V end was cut by 7 bases, the J end by 8 bases, with 9 bases between. Germline V gives CDR1 SNHLY, CDR2 FYNNEI. There are 11 residues in the CDR3. In nucleotides, the CDR3 is TGTGCCAGCAAGTTAGAGGATGAGCAGTTCTTC. This sequence encodes CASKLEDEQFF.

This clonotype was picked up many times. V and J are TRBV12-3 or TRBV12-4 and TRBJ1-1; D gene unclear. Trimming cost V 1 base and J 1 base, with 10 bases left between them. The CDR3 extends over 15 amino acids. The CDR3 region has the DNA TGTGCCAGCAGTTTAGGGGGTCTGGGGAACACTGAAGCTTTCTTT. Translating gives CASSLGGLGNTEAFF.

The chain carries TRBV20-1 and TRBJ2-1; D not certain. Trimming took off 3 bases at V and 8 bases at J, with 5 bases between the two ends. CDR3 size: 10 residues. CDR1 and CDR2 (germline): DFQATT, SNEGSKA (reference sequence). The CDR3 DNA is TGCAGTGCTAGTCAAGATGAGCAGTTCTTC. Its protein is CSASQDEQFF.

This chain connects TRBV10-3 to TRBJ2-3; D is perhaps TRBD1 (6 bases). The CDR3 totals 12 residues. Trimming cost V 9 bases and J 1 base, with 8 bases left between them. In germline, CDR1 is ENHRY, CDR2 SYGVKD. The CDR3 nucleotides read TGTGCCATAAGGACAGGCACAGATACGCAGTATTTT. Encoded protein: CAIRTGTDTQYF.

There are a few counts of this clonotype. One junction end does not reproduce the germline sequence, and a read error may be involved. The rearrangement joins TRBV20-1 to TRBJ1-1; tentative D call: TRBD1 (5 bases). Germline-derived CDR1 and CDR2 are DFQATT and SNEGSKA (reference sequence). The length of the CDR3 is 9 residues. DNA for the CDR3: TGCAGTGCGCCGGAAGGGGCGGTTTTT. This translates into CSAPEGAVF.

This clonotype was seen a handful of times. The chain uses TRBV5-1 and TRBJ2-1, with D possibly TRBD1 on 5 matching bases. CDR1 and CDR2 (germline): SGHRS, YFSETQ. Trimming took off 5 bases at V and 9 bases at J, with 18 bases between the two ends. The CDR3 is 14 residues long. This CDR3 is CASRMAGLDSEQFF. As DNA, the CDR3 is TGCGCCAGCAGAATGGCTGGTCTCGACAGTGAGCAGTTCTTC.

V is TRBV20-1 and J is TRBJ2-5, with a tentative D call TRBD1 (8 bases). The germline V gene encodes CDR1 DFQATT and CDR2 SNEGSKA (reference sequence). This CDR3 comprises 16 residues. Trimming pared 3 bases from V and 4 bases from J, leaving 21 bases between. This chain's CDR3 is CSARASGGAGVETQYF. DNA for the CDR3: TGCAGTGCTAGGGCTTCAGGGGGCGCGGGAGTAGAGACCCAGTACTTC.

The chain uses TRBV5-1 and TRBJ1-1; maybe TRBD1 (6 bases). CDR3 length: 13 residues. CDR1 is SGHRS, CDR2 YFSETQ, per germline. V was clipped by 1 base and J by 6 bases, with 10 bases between them. CDR3 in DNA: TGCGCCAGCAGCTTGCTGGGGGCCTCTGAAGCTTTCTTT. It codes for CASSLLGASEAFF.

There are a few counts of this clonotype. The rearrangement uses TRBV28 and TRBJ2-7; 9 positions agree with TRBD1. Germline V gene sequence: CDR1 MDHEN, CDR2 SYDVKM. The CDR3 length is 16 residues. The V and J ends lost 7 bases and 5 bases, in that order; junction bases with no gene match: 15. CDR3 sequence (DNA): TGTGCCAGCACGACAGGGGGTCCTCCTCGGGGCGACGAGCAGTACTTC. Amino acid sequence: CASTTGGPPRGDEQYF.

The V gene is TRBV3-1, the J gene TRBJ2-2; D is ambiguous. The CDR3 runs to 15 residues. V gave up 1 base and J gave up 5 bases, with 11 bases separating them. The germline CDR1 and CDR2 sequences are LGHDT and YNNKEL (reference sequence). As DNA, the CDR3 is TGTGCCAGCAGCCAAGCTCCTACATTAACCGGGGAGCTGTTTTTT. This codes for CASSQAPTLTGELFF.

V gene TRBV2 combines with J gene TRBJ2-5; possible D gene TRBD2, 7 bases. The germline gives CDR1 SNHLY, CDR2 FYNNEI. Trimming cost V 1 base and J 4 bases, with 16 bases left between them. The CDR3 has 16 residues. CDR3 sequence: CASSEGTGGGAETQYF. The CDR3 DNA reads TGTGCCAGCAGTGAAGGCACGGGGGGCGGTGCAGAGACCCAGTACTTC.

The chain combines TRBV20-1 with TRBJ2-7; D may correspond to TRBD1 or TRBD2 (5 bases each). This CDR3 contains 12 residues. Germline CDR1 is DFQATT and CDR2 is SNEGSKA (reference sequence). V was shortened by 3 bases and J by 1 base, with 7 bases between the two germline ends. In nucleotides, the CDR3 is TGCAGTGCTAGCGAGGGGTCCTACGAGCAGTACTTC. This codes for CSASEGSYEQYF.

This clonotype was picked up many times. The chain carries TRBV29-1 and TRBJ1-2; D gene unclear. The germline V and J ends were trimmed by 3 bases and 4 bases, with 9 bases remaining between them. The CDR3 totals 12 residues. CDR1 and CDR2 (germline): SQVTM, ANQGSEA. DNA of the CDR3: TGCAGCGTTGATCTAGTCGCCTATGGCTACACCTTC. The encoded protein is CSVDLVAYGYTF. The variable domain in full, with the rest retrieved from reference TRBV29-1 and TRBJ1-2, is SAVISQKPSRDICQRGTSLTIQCQVDSQVTMMFWYRQQPGQSLTLIATANQGSEATYESGFVIDKFPISRPNLTFSTLTVSNMSPEDSSIYLCSVDLVAYGYTFGSGTRLTVV.

This clonotype appeared many times. The chain links TRBV4-3 to TRBJ2-3, with D possibly TRBD1 on 5 matching bases. Germline-derived CDR1 and CDR2 are LGHNA and YSLEER. CDR3 size: 15 residues. Trimming removed 0 bases at V and 4 bases at J, with 11 bases between. The CDR3 is CASSQDRGHADTQYF. The DNA for the CDR3 is TGCGCCAGCAGCCAAGATAGGGGCCATGCAGATACGCAGTATTTT.

This clonotype turned up a few times. The DNA of the CDR3 is TGTGCCACCAGCAGAACTTCCGGGACAGGCTCTGAAAAACTGTTTTTT. Translation: CATSRTSGTGSEKLFF. This chain connects TRBV15 to TRBJ1-4, with 8 bases aligning to TRBD1. After removal of 2 bases from V and 7 bases from J, the junction contained 9 bases not matched to a gene. The CDR3 contains 16 residues. Germline lookup yields CDR1 LNHNV and CDR2 YYDKDF (reference sequence).